Sequencing of this T cell receptor (beta chain) was carried out in a study of control samples from healthy donors and cancer patients. Between the trimmed V and J ends, which lost 7 bases and 3 bases, there was a span of 9 bases. Germline-derived CDR1 and CDR2 are SGHAT and FQNNGV. The CDR3 has 12 amino acids. Method: immunoSEQ multiplex PCR; TCRdb's copy keeps in-frame clones and lacks some. The repertoire consists of some 130,000 clones, with around 90% occurring once and the leading ten covering 2% to 3%. The sequence was obtained from a man aged 40-55 years in good health. What was sequenced was blood. This chain uses TRBV11-2 with TRBJ2-5; D gene unclear. CDR3 protein: CASTKEKETQYF. The DNA for the CDR3 is TGTGCCAGCACGAAGGAAAAAGAGACCCAGTACTTC.